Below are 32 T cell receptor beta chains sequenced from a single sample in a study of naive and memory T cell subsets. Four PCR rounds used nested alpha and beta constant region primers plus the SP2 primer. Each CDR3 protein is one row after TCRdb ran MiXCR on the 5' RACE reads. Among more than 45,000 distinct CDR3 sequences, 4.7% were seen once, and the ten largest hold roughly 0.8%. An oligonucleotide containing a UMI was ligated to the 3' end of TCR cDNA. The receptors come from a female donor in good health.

The CDR3 bases are TGTGCCAGCAGTGAAGATAGCGGGAGGGCGGGAAACATTCAGTACTTC. This translates into CASSEDSGRAGNIQYF. The genes are TRBV2 and TRBJ2-4; 11 bases fit TRBD2. The CDR3 loop spans 16 amino acids. V was clipped by 1 base and J by 6 bases; unmatched bases: 5. Germline V gene lookup returns CDR1 SNHLY and CDR2 FYNNEI.

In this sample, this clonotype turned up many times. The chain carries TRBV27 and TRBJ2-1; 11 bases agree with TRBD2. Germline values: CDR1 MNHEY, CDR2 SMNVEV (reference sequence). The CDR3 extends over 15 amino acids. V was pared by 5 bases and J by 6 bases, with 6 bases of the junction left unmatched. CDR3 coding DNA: TGTGCCAGCAGTCCAATGGGACTAGCGGCCAATGAGCAGTTCTTC. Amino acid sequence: CASSPMGLAANEQFF.

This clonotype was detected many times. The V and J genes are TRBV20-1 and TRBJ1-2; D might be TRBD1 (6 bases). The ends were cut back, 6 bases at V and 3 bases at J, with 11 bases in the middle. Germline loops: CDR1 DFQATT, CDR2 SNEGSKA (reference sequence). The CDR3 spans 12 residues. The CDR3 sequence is CSAIKGDYGYTF. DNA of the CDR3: TGCAGTGCCATTAAGGGGGACTATGGCTACACCTTC.

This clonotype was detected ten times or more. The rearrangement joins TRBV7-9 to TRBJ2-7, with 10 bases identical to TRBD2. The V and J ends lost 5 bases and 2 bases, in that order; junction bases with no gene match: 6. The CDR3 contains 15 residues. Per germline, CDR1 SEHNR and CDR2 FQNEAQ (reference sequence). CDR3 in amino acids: CASSDGLAATYEQYF. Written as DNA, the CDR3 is TGTGCCAGCAGCGACGGACTAGCGGCAACCTACGAGCAGTACTTC.

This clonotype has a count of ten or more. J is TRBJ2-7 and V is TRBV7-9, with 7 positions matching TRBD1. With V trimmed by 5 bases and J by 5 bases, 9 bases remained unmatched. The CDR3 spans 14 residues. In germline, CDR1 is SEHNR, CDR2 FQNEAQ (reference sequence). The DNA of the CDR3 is TGTGCCAGCAGCCAGGGACAGATAAGTGACGAGCAGTACTTC. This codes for CASSQGQISDEQYF. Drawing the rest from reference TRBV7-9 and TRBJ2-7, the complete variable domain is DTGVSQNPRHKITKRGQNVTFRCDPISEHNRLYWYRQTLGQGPEFLTYFQNEAQLEKSRLLSDRFSAERPKGSFSTLEIQRTEQGDSAMYLCASSQGQISDEQYFGPGTRLTVT.

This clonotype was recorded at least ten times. CDR3 sequence: CASSSGTSIHEQFF. The CDR3 nucleotides read TGTGCCAGCAGCTCTGGGACTAGTATCCATGAGCAGTTCTTC. V gene TRBV5-6 combines with J gene TRBJ2-1; 8 nucleotides match TRBD2. The CDR3 totals 14 residues. Germline CDR1 SGHDT, CDR2 YYEEEE. J lost 8 bases, V lost 3 bases, and 7 bases had no gene match.

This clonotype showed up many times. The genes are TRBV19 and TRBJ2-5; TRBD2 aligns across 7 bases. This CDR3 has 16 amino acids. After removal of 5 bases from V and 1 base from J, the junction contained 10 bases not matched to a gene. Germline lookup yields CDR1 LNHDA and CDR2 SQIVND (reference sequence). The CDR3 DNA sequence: TGTGCCAGTAGTCCTTGGGCGGGAGCCACCCAAGAGACCCAGTACTTC. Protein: CASSPWAGATQETQYF.

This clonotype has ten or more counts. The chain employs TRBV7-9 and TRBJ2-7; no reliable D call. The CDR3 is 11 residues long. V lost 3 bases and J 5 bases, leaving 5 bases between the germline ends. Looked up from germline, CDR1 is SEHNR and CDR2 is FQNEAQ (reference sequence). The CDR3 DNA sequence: TGTGCCAGCAGCTTGGAACACGAGCAGTACTTC. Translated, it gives CASSLEHEQYF.

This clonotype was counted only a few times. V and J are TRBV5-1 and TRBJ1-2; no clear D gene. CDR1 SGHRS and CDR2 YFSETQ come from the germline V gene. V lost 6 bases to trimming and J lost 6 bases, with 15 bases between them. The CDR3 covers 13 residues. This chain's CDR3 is CASTPAGGNGYTF. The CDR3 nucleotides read TGCGCCAGCACCCCGGCGGGAGGGAATGGCTACACCTTC.

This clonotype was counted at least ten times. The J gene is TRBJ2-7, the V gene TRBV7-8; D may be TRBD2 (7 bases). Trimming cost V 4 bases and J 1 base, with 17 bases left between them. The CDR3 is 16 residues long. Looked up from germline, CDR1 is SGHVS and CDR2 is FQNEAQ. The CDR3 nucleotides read TGTGCCAGCAGCTCGGGGGGCCGTCAGTTGTCCTACGAGCAGTACTTC. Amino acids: CASSSGGRQLSYEQYF.

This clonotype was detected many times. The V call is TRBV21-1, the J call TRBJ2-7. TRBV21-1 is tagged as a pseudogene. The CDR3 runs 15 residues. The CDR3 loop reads CACWAGDRSSYEQYF. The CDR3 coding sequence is TGTGCCTGCTGGGCTGGAGACCGGAGCTCCTACGAGCAGTACTTC.

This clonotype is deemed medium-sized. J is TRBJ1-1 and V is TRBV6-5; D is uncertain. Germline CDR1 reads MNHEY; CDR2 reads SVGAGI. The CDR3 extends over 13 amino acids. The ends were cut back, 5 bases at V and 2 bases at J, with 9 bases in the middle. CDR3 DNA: TGTGCCAGCAGTCGGACGGTAAACACTGAAGCTTTCTTT. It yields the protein CASSRTVNTEAFF.

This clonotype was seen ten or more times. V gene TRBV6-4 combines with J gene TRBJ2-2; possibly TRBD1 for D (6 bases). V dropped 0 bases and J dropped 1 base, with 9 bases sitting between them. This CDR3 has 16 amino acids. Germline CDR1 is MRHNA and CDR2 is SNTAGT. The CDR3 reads CASSDSVTGNTGELFF. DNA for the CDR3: TGTGCCAGCAGTGACTCGGTGACAGGGAACACCGGGGAGCTGTTTTTT.

The CDR3 DNA follows: TGTGCCAGCAGCTTAGAGAGACAGGGGAATGAAAAACTGTTTTTT. As protein: CASSLERQGNEKLFF. The chain employs TRBV5-4 and TRBJ1-4; TRBD1 aligns across 8 bases. This CDR3 is 15 amino acids long. From germline, CDR1 is SGHNT and CDR2 YYREEE (reference sequence). V was pared by 2 bases and J by 5 bases, with 5 bases of the junction left unmatched.

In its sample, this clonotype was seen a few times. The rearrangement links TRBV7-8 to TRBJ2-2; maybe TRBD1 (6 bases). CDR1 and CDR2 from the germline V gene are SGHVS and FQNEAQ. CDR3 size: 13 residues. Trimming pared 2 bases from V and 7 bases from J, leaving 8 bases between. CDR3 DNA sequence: TGTGCCAGCAGCTTAAGGGGGTTCGGGGAGCTGTTTTTT. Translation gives CASSLRGFGELFF. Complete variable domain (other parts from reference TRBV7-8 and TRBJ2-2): GAGVSQSPRYKVAKRGQDVALRCDPISGHVSLFWYQQALGQGPEFLTYFQNEAQLDKSGLPSDRFFAERPEGSVSTLKIQRTQQEDSAVYLCASSLRGFGELFFGEGSRLTVL.

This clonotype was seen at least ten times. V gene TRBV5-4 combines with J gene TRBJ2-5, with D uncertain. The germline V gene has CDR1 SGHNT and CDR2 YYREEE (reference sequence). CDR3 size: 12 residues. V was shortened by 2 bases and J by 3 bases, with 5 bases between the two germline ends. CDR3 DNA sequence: TGTGCCAGCAGCTTATCAGAAGAGACCCAGTACTTC. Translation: CASSLSEETQYF.

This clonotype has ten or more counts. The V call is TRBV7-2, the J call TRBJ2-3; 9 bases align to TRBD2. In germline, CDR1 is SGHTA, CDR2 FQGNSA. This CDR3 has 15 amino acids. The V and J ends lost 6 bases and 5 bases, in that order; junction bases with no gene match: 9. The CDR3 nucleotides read TGTGCCAGCAGATATAGCGGGAGTAGACGAGATACGCAGTATTTT. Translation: CASRYSGSRRDTQYF.

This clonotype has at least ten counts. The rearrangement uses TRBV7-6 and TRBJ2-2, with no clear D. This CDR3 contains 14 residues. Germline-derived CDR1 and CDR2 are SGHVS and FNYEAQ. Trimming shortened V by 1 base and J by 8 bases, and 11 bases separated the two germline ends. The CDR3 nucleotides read TGTGCCAGCAGCTTAGGACCAGCTTTAGGGGAGCTGTTTTTT. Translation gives CASSLGPALGELFF.

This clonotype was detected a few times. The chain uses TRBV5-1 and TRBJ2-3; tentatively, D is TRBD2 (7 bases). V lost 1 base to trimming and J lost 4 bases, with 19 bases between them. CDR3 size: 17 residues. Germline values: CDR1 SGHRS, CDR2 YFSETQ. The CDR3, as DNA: TGCGCCAGCAGCTTGTGGACGAAGGGGGGGAGTGCAGATACGCAGTATTTT. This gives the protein CASSLWTKGGSADTQYF.

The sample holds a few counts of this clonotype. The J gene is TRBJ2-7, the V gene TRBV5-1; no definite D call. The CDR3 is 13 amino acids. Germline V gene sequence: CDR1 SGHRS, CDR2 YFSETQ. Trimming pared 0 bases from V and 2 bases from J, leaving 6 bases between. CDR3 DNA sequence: TGCGCCAGCAGCTTGGACCCTACCTACGAGCAGTACTTC. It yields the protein CASSLDPTYEQYF.

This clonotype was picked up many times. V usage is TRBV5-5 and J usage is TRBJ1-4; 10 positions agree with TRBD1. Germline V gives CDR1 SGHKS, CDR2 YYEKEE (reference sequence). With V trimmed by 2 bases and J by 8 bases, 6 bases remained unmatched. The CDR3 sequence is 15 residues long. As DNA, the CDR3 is TGTGCCAGCAGCTTCGGGACAGGGGTATTCGAAAAACTGTTTTTT. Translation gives CASSFGTGVFEKLFF.

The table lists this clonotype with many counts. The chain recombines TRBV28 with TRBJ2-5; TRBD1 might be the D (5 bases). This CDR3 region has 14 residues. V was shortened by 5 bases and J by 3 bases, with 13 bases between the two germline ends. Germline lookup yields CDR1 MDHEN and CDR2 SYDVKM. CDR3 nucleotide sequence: TGTGCCAGCAGTAATCTCGTGACAGAAGAGACCCAGTACTTC. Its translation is CASSNLVTEETQYF.

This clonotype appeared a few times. The CDR3 DNA reads TGTGCCAGCAGCTTTTCAGGGGGATACCAAGAGACCCAGTACTTC. This encodes CASSFSGGYQETQYF. The J gene is TRBJ2-5, the V gene TRBV7-6; 7 bases line up with TRBD1. Germline V lookup: CDR1 SGHVS, CDR2 FNYEAQ. The CDR3 length is 15 residues. After removal of 3 bases from V and 0 bases from J, the junction contained 4 bases not matched to a gene.

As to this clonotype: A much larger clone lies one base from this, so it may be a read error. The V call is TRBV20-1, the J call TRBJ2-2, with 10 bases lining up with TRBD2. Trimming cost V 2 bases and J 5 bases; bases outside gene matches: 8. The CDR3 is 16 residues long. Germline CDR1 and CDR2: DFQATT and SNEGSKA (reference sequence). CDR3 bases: TGCAGTGCTAGACCCAGCGGGAGGGCCGGAACCGGGGAGCTGTTTTTT. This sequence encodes CSARPSGRAGTGELFF.

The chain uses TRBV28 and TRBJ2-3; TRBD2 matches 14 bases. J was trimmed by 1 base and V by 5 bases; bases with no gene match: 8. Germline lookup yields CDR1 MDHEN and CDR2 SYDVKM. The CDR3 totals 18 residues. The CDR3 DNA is TGTGCCAGCAGTCTGGGGACTAGCGGGAGTAGGGGCACAGATACGCAGTATTTT. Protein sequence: CASSLGTSGSRGTDTQYF.

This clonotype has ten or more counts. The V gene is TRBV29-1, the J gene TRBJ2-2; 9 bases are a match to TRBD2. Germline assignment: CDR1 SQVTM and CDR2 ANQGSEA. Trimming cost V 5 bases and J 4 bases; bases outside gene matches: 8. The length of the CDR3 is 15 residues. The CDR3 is CSVNLIAGATGELFF. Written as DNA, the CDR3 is TGCAGCGTTAACCTCATAGCGGGAGCCACCGGGGAGCTGTTTTTT.

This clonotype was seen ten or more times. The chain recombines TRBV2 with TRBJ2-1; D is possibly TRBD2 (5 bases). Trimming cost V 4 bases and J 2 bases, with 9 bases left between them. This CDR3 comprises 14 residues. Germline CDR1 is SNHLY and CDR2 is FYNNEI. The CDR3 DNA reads TGTGCCAGCAGTGGGCGGGTAACCTACAATGAGCAGTTCTTC. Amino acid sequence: CASSGRVTYNEQFF.

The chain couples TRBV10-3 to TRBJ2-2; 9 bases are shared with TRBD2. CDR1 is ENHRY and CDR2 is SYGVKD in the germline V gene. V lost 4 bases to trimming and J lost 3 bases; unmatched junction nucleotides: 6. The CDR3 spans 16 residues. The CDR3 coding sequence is TGTGCCATCAGTGGACTAGCGGAAGTGGACACCGGGGAGCTGTTTTTT. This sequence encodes CAISGLAEVDTGELFF.

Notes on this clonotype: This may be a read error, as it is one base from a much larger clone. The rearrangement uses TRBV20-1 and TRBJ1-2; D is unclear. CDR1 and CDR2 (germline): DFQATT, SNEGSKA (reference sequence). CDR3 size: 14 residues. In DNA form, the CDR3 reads TGCAGTGCTACCCCACTGACGGTTAACTATGGCGACACCTTC. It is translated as CSATPLTVNYGDTF.

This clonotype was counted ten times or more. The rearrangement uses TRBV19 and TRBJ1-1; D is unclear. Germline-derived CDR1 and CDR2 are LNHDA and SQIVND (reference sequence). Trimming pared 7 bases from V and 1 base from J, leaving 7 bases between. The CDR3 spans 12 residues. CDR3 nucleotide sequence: TGTGCCAGTAACGACCCGAACACTGAAGCTTTCTTT. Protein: CASNDPNTEAFF.

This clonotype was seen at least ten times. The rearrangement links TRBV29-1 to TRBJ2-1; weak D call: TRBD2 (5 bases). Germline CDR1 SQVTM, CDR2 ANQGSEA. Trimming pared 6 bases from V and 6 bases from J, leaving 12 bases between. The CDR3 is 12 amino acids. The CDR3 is CSVGLVGNEQFF. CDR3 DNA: TGCAGCGTCGGACTGGTCGGCAATGAGCAGTTCTTC.

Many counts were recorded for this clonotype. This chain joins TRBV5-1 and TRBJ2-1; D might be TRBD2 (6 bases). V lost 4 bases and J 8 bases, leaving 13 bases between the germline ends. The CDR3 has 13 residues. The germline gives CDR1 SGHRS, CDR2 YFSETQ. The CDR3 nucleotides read TGCGCCAGCAGCCCAGGGACTCCAGATGAGCAGTTCTTC. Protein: CASSPGTPDEQFF.